This T cell receptor beta chain came from a study of alternative splicing in chronic myeloid leukemia remission (dated by TCRdb to 2018 to 2020). Background for the entire study: RNA sequencing was used to profile peripheral blood obtained from chronic-phase CML patients at diagnosis and at remission, and the resulting profiles were compared with those of healthy donors. Trial diagnostic specimens were total leukocytes from peripheral blood collected in EDTA. Nine or ten diagnostic specimens, together with matched remission specimens, were obtained from the RESIST (imatinib), ENESTxtnd (nilotinib) and PINNACLE (nilotinib plus pegylated interferon) trials. Nine CML samples, seven diagnostic and two matched remission, came from the French Persistem study. Trizol was used to extract total RNA from peripheral blood mononuclear cells of diagnosis, remission and control samples. The median age was approximately 50 years at diagnosis, under 60 at remission and more than 35 for the healthy controls. The female/male split was 11/5 for diagnosis samples, 8/3 for remission samples and 2/4 for controls.

Results the study describes overall, beyond this receptor: Blood cell composition differed strongly depending on the timepoint, moving from an enrichment of myeloid progenitors at diagnosis to an enrichment of mature lymphoid cells at remission. At remission, blood cell composition was reshaped to resemble that of the lymphoid cell-enriched normal controls.

For this clonotype: No cognate antigen has been identified for it.

Libraries were made using bulk RNA-seq. The TruSeq Stranded RNA sample prep kit was used to generate libraries of poly-A-enriched mRNA from an input of roughly 0.9 ug total RNA. Paired-end sequencing was carried out on a HiSeq 2500, and each sample was sequenced in triplicate. A read length of 125 nucleotides per mate was used for RNA-seq. As for the original processing: Reads were trimmed and aligned to hg38 with STAR v2.7, with quality control by FASTQC, RSeQC and multiqc. Salmon 0.14.1 was used to quantify gene expression levels as transcripts per million (TPM). The results of principal component analysis suggested that neither trial, library batch, sequencing batch, treatment regimen nor sex drove the transcriptomic profiles. TCRdb reprocessed the reads, so every CDR3 protein sequence counts as one entry and DNA is not shown. These V and J calls derive from TCRdb rather than the authors' analysis. Present in this sample are 550 to 800 distinct CDR3 sequences, roughly 98% of which were seen just once. The top ten hold about 3% of the sample.

The time point label of this sample denotes: chronic-phase CML before TKI therapy (screening/day 1). Sixteen CML patients made up the patient cohort, and matched post-remission samples were obtained for some of these patients. From the cysteine through the phenylalanine, the CDR3 covers 13 amino acids. The coding DNA is unavailable. Based on the germline V gene, the CDR1 and CDR2 sequences are SGHDT and YYEEEE. The specimen was PBMCs or total blood leukocytes (not recorded which), collected at diagnosis. The source is an adult with chronic myeloid leukemia. The chain couples TRBV5-6 to TRBJ1-1; TCRdb picks TRBD1, but there is no DNA to check that call. The CDR3 region reads CASIRTGRTEAFF.